This is a list of T cell receptor beta chains from one sample in a study of neurological immune-mediated disorders. TCRdb re-analysed the 5' RACE reads in MiXCR, keeping a single row per CDR3 protein. Of around 79,000 distinct CDR3 sequences listed, 11% to 15% were seen once; the top ten hold approximately 6.8%. Input material: PBMCs. The receptors stem from a woman aged 45-60 years in good health. Both conserved end residues are trimmed from each CDR3. Not all rows give a size; the values are once, few, many and, for expanded clones, a class.

v_call: TRBV9; clone_size: few; cdr3_aa: ASSVEVNQPQH
v_call: TRBV12-3/TRBV12-4; clone_size: .; cdr3_aa: ASSPTGGFTEAF
v_call: TRBV20-1; clone_size: many; cdr3_aa: SAARQGGETQY
v_call: TRBV5-1; clone_size: .; cdr3_aa: ASSLEPQSSYNEQF
v_call: TRBV5-5; clone_size: many; cdr3_aa: ASSPTGGIGDTQY
v_call: TRBV3-1; clone_size: many; cdr3_aa: ASSQNPTEAF
v_call: TRBV5-1; clone_size: medium-sized; cdr3_aa: ASSLGSGANVLT
v_call: TRBV29-1; clone_size: many; cdr3_aa: SVHRLAGGYNEQF
v_call: TRBV5-1; clone_size: many; cdr3_aa: ASLASGSSYNEQF
v_call: TRBV5-1; clone_size: many; cdr3_aa: ASSIGTATSNEQF
v_call: TRBV24-1; clone_size: many; cdr3_aa: ALPRTGPYPYGYT
v_call: TRBV7-6; clone_size: many; cdr3_aa: ASSPRQGNEKLF
v_call: TRBV20-1; clone_size: many; cdr3_aa: SARDQRGGETQY
v_call: TRBV5-1; clone_size: many; cdr3_aa: ASSLIPGVGYNEQF
v_call: TRBV2; clone_size: .; cdr3_aa: ASSGRQETNQPQH
v_call: TRBV29-1; clone_size: many; cdr3_aa: SVESQGGNTEAF
v_call: TRBV20-1; clone_size: many; cdr3_aa: SAPAPSGGNTGELF
v_call: TRBV20-1; clone_size: few; cdr3_aa: SARIGLAGPAKNIQY
v_call: TRBV20-1; clone_size: .; cdr3_aa: SALDPQVDKNIQY
v_call: TRBV5-6; clone_size: many; cdr3_aa: ASSLETGFANEQF
v_call: TRBV19; clone_size: many; cdr3_aa: ASSPRGVSSYEQY
v_call: TRBV28; clone_size: many; cdr3_aa: ASMGSHTLDGELF
v_call: TRBV3-1; clone_size: many; cdr3_aa: ASSHGTGLADNEQF
v_call: TRBV20-1; clone_size: many; cdr3_aa: SARYGTTDTQY
v_call: TRBV5-4; clone_size: .; cdr3_aa: ASSLMVGSRTYEQY
v_call: TRBV7-9; clone_size: .; cdr3_aa: ASGPGATNEKLF
v_call: TRBV5-8; clone_size: .; cdr3_aa: AISATSGGQETQY
v_call: TRBV5-5; clone_size: many; cdr3_aa: ASSPGDTRSSYEQY
v_call: TRBV11-2; clone_size: .; cdr3_aa: ASQSRAGGSSGLNEQF
v_call: TRBV5-1; clone_size: many; cdr3_aa: ASSPEAAKNIQY
v_call: TRBV5-1; clone_size: many; cdr3_aa: ASSYSTGVKTQY
v_call: TRBV29-1; clone_size: many; cdr3_aa: SVEGGMADTQY
v_call: TRBV21-1; clone_size: many; cdr3_aa: ASSKEAAARGIYNEQF
v_call: TRBV2; clone_size: .; cdr3_aa: SCRLKRTGFRDTGELF
v_call: TRBV7-6; clone_size: .; cdr3_aa: ASTGQTSRETQY
v_call: TRBV20-1; clone_size: few; cdr3_aa: SASLQGLGYT
v_call: TRBV20-1; clone_size: many; cdr3_aa: SARLSGPGDTEAF
v_call: TRBV12-3/TRBV12-4; clone_size: many; cdr3_aa: ASSFGADLLPNYGYT
v_call: TRBV11-3; clone_size: .; cdr3_aa: GSKLAGGTDTQY
v_call: TRBV5-5; clone_size: medium-sized; cdr3_aa: ASSFGLGNEQF
v_call: TRBV20-1; clone_size: many; cdr3_aa: SARDSGERGDTQY
v_call: TRBV5-1; clone_size: many; cdr3_aa: ASSLPLSGGNDGYT
v_call: TRBV5-1; clone_size: many; cdr3_aa: ASSYRGSNTGELF
v_call: TRBV29-1; clone_size: .; cdr3_aa: SGNTGFGTEAF
v_call: TRBV5-1; clone_size: many; cdr3_aa: ASSFGDTQY
v_call: TRBV9; clone_size: many; cdr3_aa: ASSVNMEGTQY
v_call: TRBV11-1; clone_size: many; cdr3_aa: ASSGGQKTQY
v_call: TRBV7-3; clone_size: .; cdr3_aa: ASSPSRLAPEQY
v_call: TRBV7-9; clone_size: many; cdr3_aa: ASSYPQGRPYGYT